A selection of T cell receptor beta chains follows, all from one sample in a study of PD-1 blockade in classical Hodgkin lymphoma. Using immunoSEQ multiplex PCR, the repertoire was profiled, and TCRdb retains in-frame clones only, with some absent. This sample has around 99,000 clones; roughly 76% occur once, and the top ten carry 16%. The material sequenced was peripheral blood mononuclear cells (PBMCs), taken before the second cycle of nivolumab. These TCRs come from a human donor with classical Hodgkin lymphoma. CDR3s include the opening cysteine and the closing phenylalanine or tryptophan. The D gene is left open where the match is weak. Part of the rows lack a size; the others show once, few, many or a class for expanded clones.

V	J	D	size	CDR3	DNA
TRBV18	TRBJ1-4	.	once	CASSTRRDEKLFF	TGTGCCAGTTCGACTAGACGCGATGAAAAACTGTTTTTT
TRBV5-4	TRBJ2-7	.	once	CASSPGNTYEQYF	TGTGCCAGCAGCCCCGGGAATACCTACGAGCAGTACTTC
TRBV19	TRBJ2-2	.	.	CASRPGGATGELFF	TGTGCCAGTAGGCCCGGGGGAGCAACCGGGGAGCTGTTTTTT
TRBV7-2	TRBJ2-1	TRBD2	.	CASSLLGTRLDSEQFF	TGTGCCAGCAGCTTATTGGGGACTAGGCTTGACAGTGAGCAGTTCTTC
TRBV21-1	TRBJ2-3	.	.	CASSNREGGTDTQYF	TGTGCCAGCAGCAACAGGGAGGGGGGGACAGATACGCAGTATTTT
TRBV28	TRBJ1-1	.	.	CASSVRGWNTEAFF	TGTGCCAGCAGCGTTCGGGGGTGGAACACTGAAGCTTTCTTT
TRBV7-8	TRBJ2-3	.	.	CASSLTASTDTQYF	TGTGCCAGCAGCTTAACAGCTAGCACAGATACGCAGTATTTT
TRBV27	TRBJ1-1	.	.	CASSLSFANTEAFF	TGTGCCAGCAGTTTATCATTTGCGAACACTGAAGCTTTCTTT
TRBV6-6	TRBJ2-2	.	.	CASSPRGGPEELFF	TGTGCCAGCAGTCCCAGGGGGGGGCCGGAAGAGCTGTTTTTT
TRBV4-1	TRBJ2-1	.	.	CASSQGGLEGSEQFF	TGCGCCAGCAGCCAAGGGGGGTTGGAGGGCTCTGAGCAGTTCTTC
TRBV5-1	TRBJ2-7	.	.	CASSLSHLSYEQYF	TGCGCCAGCAGCTTGAGTCACCTCTCCTACGAGCAGTACTTC
TRBV19	TRBJ2-6	.	.	CASRSRDWISGANVLTF	TGTGCCAGTAGATCCCGGGACTGGATCTCTGGGGCCAACGTCCTGACTTTC
TRBV7-9	TRBJ2-3	.	.	CASSSISGRSDTDTQYF	TGTGCCAGCAGCTCAATTAGTGGGAGATCGGACACAGATACGCAGTATTTT
TRBV2	TRBJ1-1	.	.	CASNLQGNTEAFF	TGTGCCAGCAACCTACAGGGGAACACTGAAGCTTTCTTT
TRBV30	TRBJ2-5	.	.	CAWTDRETQYF	TGTGCCTGGACCGATCGTGAGACCCAGTACTTC
TRBV7-2	TRBJ2-2	.	.	CASSLQGRTVAGELFF	TGTGCCAGCAGCTTGCAGGGAAGGACTGTTGCCGGGGAGCTGTTTTTT
TRBV2	TRBJ2-7	.	.	CASSRTEEYF	TGTGCCAGCAGCCGGACTGAGGAGTACTTC
TRBV10-2	TRBJ2-5	.	.	CASSELETQYF	TGCGCCAGCAGTGAGCTGGAGACCCAGTACTTC
TRBV5-1	TRBJ1-2	TRBD1	few	CASSQTGATNYGYTF	TGCGCCAGCAGCCAGACAGGGGCTACTAACTATGGCTACACCTTC
TRBV29-1	TRBJ2-7	TRBD1	.	CSVEGGDRGYEQYF	TGCAGCGTTGAAGGAGGGGACAGGGGGTACGAGCAGTACTTC
TRBV9	TRBJ2-2	.	.	CASSVTNTGELFF	TGTGCCAGCAGCGTGACGAACACCGGGGAGCTGTTTTTT
TRBV2	TRBJ2-1	TRBD2	.	CASRERESYNEQFF	TGTGCCAGCAGAGAGCGGGAGAGCTACAATGAGCAGTTCTTC
TRBV2	TRBJ2-3	.	few	CASTGDATDTQYF	TGTGCCAGCACGGGGGATGCCACAGATACGCAGTATTTT
TRBV28	TRBJ2-6	.	.	CASSLGGEGANVLTF	TGTGCCAGCAGTTTAGGGGGAGAGGGGGCCAACGTCCTGACTTTC
TRBV7-8	TRBJ2-7	.	.	CASSRPGAHEQYF	TGTGCCAGCAGCCGCCCGGGGGCCCACGAGCAGTACTTC
TRBV5-4	TRBJ2-3	TRBD2	.	CASSSRLAGDTQYF	TGTGCCAGCAGCTCCCGACTAGCGGGAGATACGCAGTATTTT
TRBV29-1	TRBJ1-1	.	many	CSGSLGKMNTEAFF	TGCAGCGGATCCCTGGGGAAGATGAACACTGAAGCTTTCTTT
TRBV7-3	TRBJ2-2	.	once	CASRAGPTNTGELFF	TGTGCCAGCAGAGCAGGACCTACGAACACCGGGGAGCTGTTTTTT
TRBV30	TRBJ1-5	.	once	CAWSAGVGQPQHF	TGTGCCTGGAGTGCGGGGGTAGGACAGCCCCAGCATTTT
TRBV25-1	TRBJ1-4	.	.	CASRDRSAGEKLFF	TGTGCCAGCAGAGACAGGTCAGCAGGGGAAAAACTGTTTTTT
TRBV11-2	TRBJ1-5	.	.	CASSPSSHQPQHF	TGTGCCAGCAGCCCCTCTAGTCATCAGCCCCAGCATTTT
TRBV29-1	TRBJ1-2	TRBD1	.	CSAGGETGTGVYGYTF	TGCAGCGCTGGGGGGGAGACCGGGACAGGGGTTTATGGCTACACCTTC
TRBV5-1	TRBJ2-1	TRBD2	.	CASSQLAGGRNEQFF	TGCGCCAGCAGCCAACTAGCGGGAGGGCGGAATGAGCAGTTCTTC
TRBV2	TRBJ2-7	.	few	CATSTVGPYEQYF	TGTGCCACATCGACCGTGGGACCGTACGAGCAGTACTTC
TRBV21-1	TRBJ2-7	.	once	CASSIRTSPSSYEQYF	TGTGCCAGCAGCATCCGGACTAGCCCCAGCTCCTACGAGCAGTACTTC
TRBV6-1	TRBJ1-3	.	.	CASSEGLPSGNTIYF	TGTGCCAGCAGTGAAGGCCTCCCCTCTGGAAACACCATATATTTT
TRBV6-1	TRBJ2-7	.	.	CASSAPEPPSYEQYF	TGTGCCAGCAGTGCCCCAGAGCCCCCCTCCTACGAGCAGTACTTC
TRBV28	TRBJ1-4	TRBD1	.	CASTSTLEAGQGGKLFF	TGTGCCAGCACCTCCACCCTTGAAGCTGGACAGGGGGGAAAACTGTTTTTT
TRBV9	TRBJ1-1	.	medium-sized	CASSTGLNTEAFF	TGTGCCAGCAGCACGGGTCTTAACACTGAAGCTTTCTTT
TRBV5-6	TRBJ2-5	TRBD1	.	CASSLFQGAETQYF	TGTGCCAGCAGCTTGTTTCAGGGGGCAGAGACCCAGTACTTC
TRBV5-1	TRBJ2-5	TRBD2	.	CASRRGLALQETQYF	TGCGCCAGCAGAAGGGGACTAGCGTTACAAGAGACCCAGTACTTC
TRBV28	TRBJ2-2	TRBD2	.	CASSLRGTAREEELFF	TGTGCCAGCAGTTTGCGGGGTACGGCGCGGGAGGAAGAGCTGTTTTTT
TRBV7-2	TRBJ2-1	.	once	CASSAWSYNEQFF	TGTGCCAGCAGCGCCTGGTCCTACAATGAGCAGTTCTTC
TRBV6-1	TRBJ1-1	.	many	CASSEAQFTNTEAFF	TGTGCCAGCAGTGAAGCTCAGTTCACGAACACTGAAGCTTTCTTT
TRBV5-5	TRBJ2-5	.	.	CASSQGPGIQETQYF	TGTGCCAGCAGCCAAGGGCCGGGGATCCAAGAGACCCAGTACTTC
TRBV6-5	TRBJ2-3	.	.	CASSTSGVSTDTQYF	TGTGCCAGCAGTACCTCCGGGGTGAGCACAGATACGCAGTATTTT
TRBV30	TRBJ2-5	.	.	CAWSAGTTQETQYF	TGTGCCTGGAGCGCTGGGACAACCCAAGAGACCCAGTACTTC
TRBV5-1	TRBJ1-3	.	.	CASSSTGTDGNTIYF	TGCGCCAGCAGCTCCACCGGGACTGATGGAAACACCATATATTTT
TRBV28	TRBJ1-3	.	.	CASSLGGSSGNTIYF	TGTGCCAGCAGCTTAGGGGGGTCCTCTGGAAACACCATATATTTT
TRBV7-9	TRBJ2-7	TRBD2	.	CASSFKEGLGAYEQYF	TGTGCCAGCAGCTTCAAAGAGGGACTAGGGGCCTACGAGCAGTACTTC
TRBV9	TRBJ2-3	TRBD2	.	CASSPRLAGYTDTQYF	TGTGCCAGCAGCCCCCGACTAGCGGGGTACACAGATACGCAGTATTTT
TRBV5-4	TRBJ2-5	TRBD2	.	CASSFTSGREQETQYF	TGTGCCAGCAGCTTCACTAGCGGGAGGGAACAAGAGACCCAGTACTTC
TRBV30	TRBJ2-5	.	few	CAWSSGSWTQYF	TGTGCCTGGAGTTCGGGGAGCTGGACCCAGTACTTC
TRBV5-5	TRBJ2-7	.	few	CASSPDPSSYEQYF	TGTGCCAGCAGCCCAGACCCGAGCTCCTACGAGCAGTACTTC
TRBV4-2	TRBJ1-4	.	.	CASSQVGLSEKLFF	TGTGCCAGCAGCCAAGTGGGGCTCTCTGAAAAACTGTTTTTT
TRBV15	TRBJ2-7	.	.	CATSRVRDKTYEQYF	TGTGCCACCAGCAGAGTACGGGACAAGACCTACGAGCAGTACTTC
TRBV5-1	TRBJ2-1	.	.	CASSNSGGGYNEQFF	TGCGCCAGCAGCAATAGCGGAGGGGGCTACAATGAGCAGTTCTTC
TRBV25-1	TRBJ2-1	TRBD1	.	CASSVQGSAEQFF	TGTGCCAGCAGTGTACAGGGGTCTGCCGAGCAGTTCTTC
TRBV2	TRBJ2-5	.	.	CASRFGETQYF	TGTGCCAGCAGATTTGGGGAGACCCAGTACTTC
TRBV6-5	TRBJ2-3	.	.	CASSYRTRVDTQYF	TGTGCCAGCAGTTACCGGACCCGGGTGGATACGCAGTATTTT